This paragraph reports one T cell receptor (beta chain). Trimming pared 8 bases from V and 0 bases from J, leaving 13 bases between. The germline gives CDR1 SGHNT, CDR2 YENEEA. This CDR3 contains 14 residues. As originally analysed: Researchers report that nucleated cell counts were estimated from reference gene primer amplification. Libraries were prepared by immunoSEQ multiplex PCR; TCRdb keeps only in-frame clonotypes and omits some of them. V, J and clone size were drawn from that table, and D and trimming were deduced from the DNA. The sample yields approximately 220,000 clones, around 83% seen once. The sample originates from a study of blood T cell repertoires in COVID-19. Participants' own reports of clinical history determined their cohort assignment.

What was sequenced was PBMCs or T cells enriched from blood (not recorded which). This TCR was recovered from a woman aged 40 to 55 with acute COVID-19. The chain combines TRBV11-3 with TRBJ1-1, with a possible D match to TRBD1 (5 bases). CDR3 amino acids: CASPHWTLNTEAFF. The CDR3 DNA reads TGTGCCAGCCCGCACTGGACATTGAACACTGAAGCTTTCTTT.